This entry features one TCR beta chain sequence. Per the germline V gene, CDR1 is SGDLS and CDR2 is YYNGEE. V was pared by 4 bases and J by 3 bases, with 10 bases between. The length of the CDR3 is 13 residues. Assay: immunoSEQ multiplex PCR; the TCRdb copy retains only in-frame clones and omits some. The sample includes approximately 2.5 million clones, around nine tenths of them seen just once. This entry comes from a study of shared clonotypes between healthy human individuals. The rearrangement links TRBV9 to TRBJ1-2; D gene ambiguous. The specimen was naive CD4+ T cells sorted from blood. Noted subset: CD45RA+ positively selected. This TCR came from a man aged 18 to 29 in good health. The CDR3 nucleotides are TGTGCCAGCAGCCCCGCTAACGACTATGGCTACACCTTC. It codes for CASSPANDYGYTF. The full variable domain, in which reference TRBV9 and TRBJ1-2 provide the parts outside the CDR3, is DSGVTQTPKHLITATGQRVTLRCSPRSGDLSVYWYQQSLDQGLQFLIQYYNGEERAKGNILERFSAQQFPDLHSELNLSSLELGDSALYFCASSPANDYGYTFGSGTRLTVV.